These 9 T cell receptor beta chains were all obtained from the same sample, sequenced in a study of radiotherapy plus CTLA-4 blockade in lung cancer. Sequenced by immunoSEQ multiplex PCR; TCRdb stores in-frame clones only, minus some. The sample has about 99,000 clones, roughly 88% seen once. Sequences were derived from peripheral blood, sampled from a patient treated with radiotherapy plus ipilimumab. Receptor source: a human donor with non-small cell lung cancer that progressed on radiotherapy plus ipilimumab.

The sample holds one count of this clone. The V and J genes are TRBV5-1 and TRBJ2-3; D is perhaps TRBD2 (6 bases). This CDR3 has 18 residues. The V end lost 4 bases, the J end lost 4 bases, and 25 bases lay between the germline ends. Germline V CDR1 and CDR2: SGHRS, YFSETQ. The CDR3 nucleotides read TGCGCCAGCAGCCGGGACCCAACGGGAGTGGGTGGTGCAGATACGCAGTATTTT. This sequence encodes CASSRDPTGVGGADTQYF.

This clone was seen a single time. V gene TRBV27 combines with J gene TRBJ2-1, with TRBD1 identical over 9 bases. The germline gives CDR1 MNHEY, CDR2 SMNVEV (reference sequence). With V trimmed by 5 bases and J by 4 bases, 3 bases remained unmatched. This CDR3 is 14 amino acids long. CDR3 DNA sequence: TGTGCCAGCAGTCCCGGGACAGGGTACAATGAGCAGTTCTTC. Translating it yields CASSPGTGYNEQFF.

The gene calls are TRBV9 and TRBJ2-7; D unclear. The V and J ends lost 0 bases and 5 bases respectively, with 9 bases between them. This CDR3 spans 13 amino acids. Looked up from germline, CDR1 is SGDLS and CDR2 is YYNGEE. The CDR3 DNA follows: TGTGCCAGCAGCGTAGGCCCGGGCAACGAGCAGTACTTC. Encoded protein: CASSVGPGNEQYF. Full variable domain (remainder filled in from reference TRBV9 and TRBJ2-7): DSGVTQTPKHLITATGQRVTLRCSPRSGDLSVYWYQQSLDQGLQFLIQYYNGEERAKGNILERFSAQQFPDLHSELNLSSLELGDSALYFCASSVGPGNEQYFGPGTRLTVT.

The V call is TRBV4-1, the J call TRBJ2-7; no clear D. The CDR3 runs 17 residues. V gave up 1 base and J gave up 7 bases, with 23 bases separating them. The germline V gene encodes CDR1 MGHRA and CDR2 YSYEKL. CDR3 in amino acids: CASSQVLDNPSSLEQYF. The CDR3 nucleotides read TGCGCCAGCAGCCAAGTTTTAGACAATCCCAGCTCCCTAGAGCAGTACTTC.

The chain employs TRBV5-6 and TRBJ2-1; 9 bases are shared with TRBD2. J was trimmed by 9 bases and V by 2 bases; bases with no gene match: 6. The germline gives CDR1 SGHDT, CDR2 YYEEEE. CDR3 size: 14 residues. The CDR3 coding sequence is TGTGCCAGCAGCTTAGTGGGCGGGAGGGCTGAGCAGTTCTTC. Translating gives CASSLVGGRAEQFF.

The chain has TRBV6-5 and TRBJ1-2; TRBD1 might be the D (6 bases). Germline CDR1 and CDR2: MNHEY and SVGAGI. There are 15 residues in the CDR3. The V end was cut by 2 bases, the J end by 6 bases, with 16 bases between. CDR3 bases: TGTGCCAGCAGTTACGCCGATGCGGGGGCGGATGGCTACACCTTC. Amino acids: CASSYADAGADGYTF.

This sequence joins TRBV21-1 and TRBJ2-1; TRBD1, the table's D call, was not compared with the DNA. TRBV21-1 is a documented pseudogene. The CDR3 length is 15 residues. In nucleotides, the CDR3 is TGTGCCAGCCGTACAGACAGGGCCTCCTACAATGAGCAGTTCTTC. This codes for CASRTDRASYNEQFF.

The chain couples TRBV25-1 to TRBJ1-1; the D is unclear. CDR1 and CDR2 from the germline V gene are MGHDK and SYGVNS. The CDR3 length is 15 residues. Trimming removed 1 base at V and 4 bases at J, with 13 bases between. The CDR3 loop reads CASSESMGDSTEAFF. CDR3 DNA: TGTGCCAGCAGTGAATCGATGGGCGATTCCACTGAAGCTTTCTTT.

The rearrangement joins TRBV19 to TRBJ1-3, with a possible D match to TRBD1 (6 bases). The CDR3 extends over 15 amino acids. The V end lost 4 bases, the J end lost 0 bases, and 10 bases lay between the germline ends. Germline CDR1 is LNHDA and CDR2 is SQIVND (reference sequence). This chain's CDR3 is CASSKGGPSGNTIYF. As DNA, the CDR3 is TGTGCCAGTAGTAAAGGGGGGCCCTCTGGAAACACCATATATTTT.